Below, 9 T cell receptor beta chains from the same sample are listed, as sequenced in a study of neurological immune-mediated disorders. TCRdb itself ran the 5' RACE reads through MiXCR, one entry per CDR3 protein. The sample comprises tens of thousands of distinct CDR3 sequences, less than 25% of which are singletons, and about 4.6% rests with the top ten. As to time point: technical triplicate 2. The sequenced sample consisted of PBMCs. These receptors all stem from a man aged 55 to 69 with HTLV-1-associated myelopathy (HAM/TSP).

This clonotype occurred many times. The chain uses TRBV27 and TRBJ2-7; maybe TRBD2 (5 bases). This CDR3 has 14 amino acids. Trimming shortened V by 2 bases and J by 2 bases, and 10 bases separated the two germline ends. Germline V gene lookup returns CDR1 MNHEY and CDR2 SMNVEV (reference sequence). In nucleotides, the CDR3 is TGTGCCAGCAGTTTAACCGGGAACCCCTACGAGCAGTACTTC. This codes for CASSLTGNPYEQYF.

The rearrangement links TRBV6-1 to TRBJ2-3; 9 bases map to TRBD1. Per germline, CDR1 MNHNS and CDR2 SASEGT. J gave up 2 bases and V 5 bases, and 8 bases lay outside the gene matches. CDR3 length: 16 residues. The CDR3 bases are TGTGCCAGCAGTCCCCAGGACAGGGGAATCACAGATACGCAGTATTTT. It yields the protein CASSPQDRGITDTQYF.

V usage is TRBV5-6 and J usage is TRBJ2-3; TRBD1 aligns across 8 bases. J lost 5 bases, V lost 2 bases, and 7 bases had no gene match. This CDR3 contains 15 residues. Germline V gene sequence: CDR1 SGHDT, CDR2 YYEEEE. In DNA, the CDR3 is TGTGCCAGCAGCTTTGGACAGGGAGGATTAGATACGCAGTATTTT. Its protein product is CASSFGQGGLDTQYF.

At least ten counts were recorded for this clonotype. The V gene is TRBV5-1, the J gene TRBJ2-1, with 11 nucleotides matching TRBD2. The J segment lost 4 bases and the V segment lost 0 bases, leaving 3 bases of the junction unmatched. Germline values: CDR1 SGHRS, CDR2 YFSETQ. The CDR3 contains 16 residues. This CDR3 is CASSLGLAGRYNEQFF. The CDR3 DNA follows: TGCGCCAGCAGCTTGGGACTAGCGGGGAGATACAATGAGCAGTTCTTC.

This clonotype was counted many times. This chain links TRBV20-1 with TRBJ2-5; 7 bases agree with TRBD1. Looked up from germline, CDR1 is DFQATT and CDR2 is SNEGSKA (reference sequence). The CDR3 totals 16 residues. The ends lost 5 bases at V and 3 bases at J; junction bases unmatched: 15. CDR3 in amino acids: CSASFHRGFLEETQYF. CDR3 in DNA: TGCAGTGCTTCCTTCCACAGGGGATTTTTAGAAGAGACCCAGTACTTC.

This clonotype was recorded many times. The chain couples TRBV12-3 or TRBV12-4 to TRBJ2-6; no firm D call. The V end lost 7 bases, the J end lost 2 bases, and 3 bases lay between the germline ends. CDR3 length: 12 residues. The CDR3 DNA reads TGTGCCAGCACCACTGGGGCCAACGTCCTGACTTTC. Its translation: CASTTGANVLTF.

The V and J genes are TRBV20-1 and TRBJ2-1; 7 nucleotides line up with TRBD2. The CDR3 runs to 14 residues. CDR1 DFQATT and CDR2 SNEGSKA come from the germline V gene (reference sequence). The V segment lost 7 bases and the J segment 4 bases; nucleotides outside the gene matches: 10. The CDR3 sequence is CSGFEGGNYNEQFF. The CDR3 DNA sequence: TGCAGTGGGTTCGAGGGAGGGAATTACAATGAGCAGTTCTTC.

The rearrangement links TRBV5-5 to TRBJ2-4; tentative D call: TRBD1 (6 bases). The CDR3 extends over 15 amino acids. Germline loops: CDR1 SGHKS, CDR2 YYEKEE (reference sequence). With 0 bases removed from V and 4 bases from J, the gap between germline ends came to 11 bases. DNA of the CDR3: TGTGCCAGCAGCTTGGCCCTGACAGGAAAAAACATTCAGTACTTC. This sequence encodes CASSLALTGKNIQYF.

This clonotype has just a few counts. The chain combines TRBV20-1 with TRBJ1-1; no clear D gene. Looked up from germline, CDR1 is DFQATT and CDR2 is SNEGSKA (reference sequence). The CDR3 is 11 amino acids. CDR3 protein: CSSRQDTEAFF. CDR3 nucleotide sequence: TGCAGCTCTAGACAAGACACTGAAGCTTTCTTT.